This TCR beta chain was recorded in a study of blood T cell repertoires in COVID-19. Profiling relied on immunoSEQ multiplex PCR, and the TCRdb table lists in-frame clones only, not all of them. The sample carries about 91,000 clones, 60% to 85% recorded once. This clone was recorded at least ten times. The V end lost 4 bases, the J end lost 3 bases, and 21 bases lay between the germline ends. CDR3 size: 17 residues. Germline V lookup: CDR1 SGDLS, CDR2 YYNGEE. The sample consisted of peripheral blood. The rearrangement links TRBV9 to TRBJ2-3; weak D call: TRBD2 (5 bases). This receptor was obtained from a woman at least 80 years old with acute or convalescent COVID-19. CDR3: CASSPPEAGILTDTQYF. Here the CDR3 DNA reads TGTGCCAGCAGCCCTCCGGAAGCCGGGATCTTGACAGATACGCAGTATTTT.